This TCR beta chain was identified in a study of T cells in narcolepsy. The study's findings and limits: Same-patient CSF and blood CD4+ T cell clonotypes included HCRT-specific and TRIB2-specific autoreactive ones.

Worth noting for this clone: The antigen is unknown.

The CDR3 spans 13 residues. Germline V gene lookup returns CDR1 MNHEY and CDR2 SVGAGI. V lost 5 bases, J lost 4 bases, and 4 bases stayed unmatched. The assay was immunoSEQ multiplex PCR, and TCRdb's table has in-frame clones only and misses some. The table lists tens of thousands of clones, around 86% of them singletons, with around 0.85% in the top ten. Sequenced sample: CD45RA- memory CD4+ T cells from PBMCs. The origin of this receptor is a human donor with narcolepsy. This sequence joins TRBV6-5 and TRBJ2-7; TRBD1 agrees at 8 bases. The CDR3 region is CASSGRTGYEQYF. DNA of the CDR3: TGTGCCAGCAGTGGAAGGACAGGGTACGAGCAGTACTTC.